This paragraph reports one TCR beta chain. Its antigen has not been determined. Qualities for individual bases were not recorded, and no much larger clone is one base off. Enrolling through a virtual design, the prospective study's participants ranged in age from roughly 18 to 90 years and lived across 24 United States geographic areas. To assign participants to cohorts, the prospective study relied on clinical history that participants themselves reported in a screening survey and a study questionnaire. Recovered participants in ImmuneRACE Cohort 3 were defined by two consecutive negative NP/OP PCR tests, clearance by a healthcare professional, or resolution of symptoms. Mobile phlebotomists in the prospective study collected whole blood, serum and a nasopharyngeal or oropharyngeal swab from every participant. Participants in the prospective study had the option to provide additional blood draws and questionnaires over an approximately 2-month period. Before DNA extraction, prospective study blood samples were shipped either frozen or at room temperature.

TCRbeta CDR3 regions were amplified from genomic DNA by means of the immunoSEQ Assay, a bias-controlled multiplex PCR. For the original study's pipeline: The number of nucleated cells in each sample was estimated from the amplification of reference gene primers within the assay. To quantify the absolute abundance of each unique TCRbeta CDR3 rearrangement, sequence reads were collapsed and filtered. For each sample, productive Simpson clonality was calculated by taking the square root of Simpson's diversity index across productive rearrangements. The clones in this table, taken by TCRdb from immuneACCESS, are in-frame only. Not every clone is retained; where verified, under half of the shortfall comes from an unresolved V gene, and the cause of the rest is unknown. The V and J calls and the clone size are those of that table, but D and trimming were determined from the DNA. This sample lists more than 300,000 clones; more than 85% were detected once. The top ten clones comprise around 18% of the sample.

Via the germline V gene (reference sequence), CDR1 is SEHNR and CDR2 FQNEAQ. Reading from cysteine to phenylalanine, the CDR3 counts 13 amino acids. This entry keeps only the CDR3 DNA: 39 bases, framed from base 1. V was cut back by 7 bases and J by 9 bases, leaving a gap of 16 bases between them. The entry originates in a study of blood T cell repertoires in COVID-19 (dated by TCRdb to the early 2020s). Study-wide context: Samples covering the acute and convalescent phases of COVID-19 were provided by collaborators in the United States, Italy and Spain. A de-identified subject ID, COVID-19 status, age in years and sex were almost always included in the sample metadata. HLA class I and class II types, where available, came from metadata supplied by the sample provider rather than from assay-based typing. The prospective study material was composed of cDNA or gDNA derived from T cells, B-cell-depleted T cells, or PBMCs. The repertoires were released in a freely available public database intended as a resource for research on the immune response to SARS-CoV-2. The samples were drawn from two sources: the first 160 participants of the ongoing ImmuneRACE study, and about 1,300 subjects contributed by 6 global collaborators. Deeply sampled blood TCRbeta repertoires from subjects exposed to, actively infected with, or recovered from COVID-19 were included in the dataset.

On the study overall, not on this receptor specifically: How much clinical and demographic metadata was included differed by source and by participant, and the metadata was provided uncurated.

The TCR comes from a woman under 40 who had recovered from COVID-19. The receptor chain draws on TRBV7-9 and TRBJ2-1; possibly the D gene is TRBD2, per 6 matching bases. Sequencing was performed on PBMCs or T cells enriched from blood (not recorded which). The DNA is as follows: TGTGCCAGCACCCGATTCGCGGGAACTGAGCAGTTCTTC. This translates into CASTRFAGTEQFF. When the CDR3 is completed using the reference TRBV7-9 and TRBJ2-1 genes on either side, the full variable domain is DTGVSQNPRHKITKRGQNVTFRCDPISEHNRLYWYRQTLGQGPEFLTYFQNEAQLEKSRLLSDRFSAERPKGSFSTLEIQRTEQGDSAMYLCASTRFAGTEQFFGPGTRLTVL.